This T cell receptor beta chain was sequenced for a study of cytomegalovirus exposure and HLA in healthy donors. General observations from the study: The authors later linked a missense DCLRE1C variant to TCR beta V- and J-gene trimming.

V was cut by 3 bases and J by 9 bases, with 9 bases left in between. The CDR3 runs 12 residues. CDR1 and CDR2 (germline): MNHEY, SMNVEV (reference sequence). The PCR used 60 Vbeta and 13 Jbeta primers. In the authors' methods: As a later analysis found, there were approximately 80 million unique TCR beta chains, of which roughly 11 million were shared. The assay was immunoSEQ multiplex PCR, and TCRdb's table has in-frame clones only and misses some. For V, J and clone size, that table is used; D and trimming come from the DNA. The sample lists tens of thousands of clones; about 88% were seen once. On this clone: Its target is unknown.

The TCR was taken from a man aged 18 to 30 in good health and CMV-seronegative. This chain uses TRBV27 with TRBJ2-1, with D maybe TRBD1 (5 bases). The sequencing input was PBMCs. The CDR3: CASSLQGGEQFF. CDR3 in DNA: TGTGCCAGCAGTTTGCAGGGTGGTGAGCAGTTCTTC.